This TCR beta chain was documented in a study of cytomegalovirus exposure and HLA in healthy donors. Study-level background: The Caucasian-associated ancestry cluster contained 75% to 85% of the 300 to 450 genotyped donors. Whole-study findings and limits: Later analysis suggested links between common viral pathogens and several top significant clusters.

Of note for this clone: Its antigen is unknown.

Healthy bone marrow donors made up the donors. Primers included in the PCR were 60 Vbeta and 13 Jbeta primers. The data were produced by immunoSEQ multiplex PCR, yet TCRdb's version contains in-frame clones alone and is incomplete. This table holds 85,000 to 120,000 clones, roughly four fifths found once. V shed 8 bases, J shed 5 bases, and the junction held 8 bases outside the gene matches. Germline values: CDR1 SNHLY, CDR2 FYNNEI. CDR3 length equals 14 residues. The clonotype originates from a man aged 55 to 70 in good health and CMV-seronegative. Sequenced input: PBMCs. The chain employs TRBV2 and TRBJ2-3, with 9 bases identical to TRBD2. The CDR3 region is CASQRGAGVDTQYF. As DNA, the CDR3 is TGTGCCAGCCAGCGGGGGGCCGGTGTAGATACGCAGTATTTT.